This T cell receptor beta chain was sequenced for a study of blood T cell repertoires in COVID-19. The overall study: Whether acute or convalescent, the COVID-19 samples came from the United States, Italy and Spain. T cells, B-cell-depleted T cells, or PBMCs provided the cDNA or gDNA that served as material.

Original analysis: Cell counts per sample came from amplifying reference gene primers. Produced via immunoSEQ multiplex PCR; TCRdb's table is partial and in-frame only. The DNA gave D and trimming, while V, J and clone size come from that table. Among 100,000 to 150,000 clones listed, approximately 84% were seen once. Specimen: peripheral blood. The source is a woman older than 75 with acute or convalescent COVID-19.

CDR3 protein: CAWTAGISGNQPQHF. CDR3 coding DNA: TGTGCCTGGACTGCGGGGATTTCGGGCAATCAGCCCCAGCATTTT. This chain joins TRBV30 and TRBJ1-5; no firm D call. Between the trimmed V and J ends, which lost 4 bases and 2 bases, there was a span of 15 bases. Per germline, CDR1 GTSNPN and CDR2 SVGIG (reference sequence). The CDR3 consists of 15 residues. Together with reference TRBV30 and TRBJ1-5, the CDR3 gives the full variable domain: SQTIHQWPATLVQPVGSPLSLECTVEGTSNPNLYWYRQAAGRGLQLLFYSVGIGQISSEVPQNLSASRPQDRQFILSSKKLLLSDSGFYLCAWTAGISGNQPQHFGDGTRLSIL.